The sequence of this T cell receptor beta chain was determined in a study of response to subunit inactivated influenza vaccine. Study conclusions and caveats: The authors put forward the suggestion that each seasonal influenza vaccination may bring in only a limited number of new T cells.

TCRdb re-called the RT-PCR reads through MiXCR, storing one row per CDR3 protein. Of over 800,000 distinct CDR3 sequences in the sample, around 21% were seen once. This clonotype came up many times. The antigen is unknown. Germline CDR1 and CDR2: SGHRS and YFSETQ. The J segment lost 6 bases and the V segment lost 0 bases, leaving 4 bases of the junction unmatched. The length of the CDR3 is 14 residues. This sequence was found in a man over 45 who received an inactivated influenza vaccine. The chain couples TRBV5-1 to TRBJ2-3; 7 nucleotides align to TRBD1. Sequences were derived from PBMCs from blood, sampled 5 days after vaccination. This CDR3 is CASSLARGKDTQYF. CDR3 nucleotides: TGCGCCAGCAGCTTGGCCAGGGGGAAGGATACGCAGTATTTT.